One and the same sample provided the 11 T cell receptor beta chains below, sequenced in a study of blood T cell repertoires in COVID-19. Generated by immunoSEQ multiplex PCR, the TCRdb table keeps only in-frame clones and is missing some. This table holds about 180,000 clones, 70% to 90% found once. The specimen sequenced was peripheral blood. The receptors were sampled from a man aged 50-59 years with active or convalescent COVID-19.

The chain is built from TRBV7-2 and TRBJ1-2; TRBD1 agrees at 10 bases. The CDR3 runs to 16 residues. The germline gives CDR1 SGHTA, CDR2 FQGNSA. Unmatched junction bases numbered 14, after V lost 4 bases and J lost 9 bases. CDR3: CASSYQDRGPLRSYTF. CDR3 nucleotides: TGTGCCAGCAGCTACCAAGACAGGGGGCCCCTCAGGAGCTACACCTTC.

This chain uses TRBV28 with TRBJ2-3, with D tentatively TRBD2 (5 bases). The CDR3 loop spans 12 amino acids. Between the trimmed V and J ends, which lost 11 bases and 11 bases, there was a span of 20 bases. Per the germline V gene, CDR1 is MDHEN and CDR2 is SYDVKM. This chain's CDR3 is CACYGLTSGQYF. The CDR3, as DNA: TGTGCCTGCTACGGACTCACAAGTGGGCAGTATTTT.

The CDR3 nucleotides are TGTGCCAGCAGCCCCGGACAGGGGGAAAAACTGTTTTTT. The encoded protein is CASSPGQGEKLFF. J is TRBJ1-4 and V is TRBV5-4; 9 bases are a match to TRBD1. Germline CDR1 and CDR2: SGHNT and YYREEE (reference sequence). The CDR3 length is 13 residues. V gave up 4 bases and J gave up 8 bases; unmatched junction bases: 3.

This chain links TRBV6-1 with TRBJ1-6; 11 nucleotides match TRBD1. Trimming cost V 2 bases and J 9 bases; bases outside gene matches: 6. This CDR3 comprises 16 residues. CDR1 is MNHNS, CDR2 SASEGT, per germline. This CDR3 is CASSEILGQGVSPLHF. In nucleotides, the CDR3 is TGTGCCAGCAGTGAAATTCTGGGACAGGGGGTTTCACCCCTCCACTTT.

This chain links TRBV5-6 with TRBJ2-1; TRBD2 matches 8 bases. Germline V gene data show CDR1 as SGHDT and CDR2 as YYEEEE. Trimming removed 4 bases from V and 11 bases from J; junction bases left unmatched: 5. This CDR3 has 12 residues. CDR3 sequence: CASSPGGQKQFF. Written as DNA, the CDR3 is TGTGCCAGCAGCCCGGGAGGGCAGAAGCAGTTCTTC.

This clone was detected only a few times. CDR3 sequence: CASSQTQGNEQFF. The CDR3 bases are TGTGCCAGCTCGCAAACTCAGGGGAATGAGCAGTTCTTC. The J gene is TRBJ2-1, the V gene TRBV18, with a tentative D call TRBD1 (6 bases). The CDR3 covers 13 residues. V was trimmed by 6 bases and J by 7 bases, leaving 13 bases between them. Germline V lookup: CDR1 KGHSH, CDR2 LQKENI.

The chain combines TRBV6-6 with TRBJ1-2, with 8 nucleotides matching TRBD1. Germline-derived CDR1 and CDR2 are MNHNY and SVGAGI (reference sequence). The CDR3 is made up of 16 amino acids. V lost 2 bases and J lost 5; bases outside the gene matches: 10. The CDR3 protein is CASSYPPGQGAYGYTF. The CDR3, as DNA: TGTGCCAGCAGTTACCCCCCCGGACAGGGAGCATATGGCTACACCTTC.

V gene TRBV19 combines with J gene TRBJ1-1; 7 bases match TRBD1. This CDR3 is 13 amino acids long. The ends lost 9 bases at V and 0 bases at J; junction bases unmatched: 4. The V gene's germline CDR1 is LNHDA and CDR2 SQIVND (reference sequence). CDR3 DNA sequence: TGTGCCAGCCGGGGACAGATGAACACTGAAGCTTTCTTT. It specifies CASRGQMNTEAFF.

This clone has more than one count but fewer than ten. The V gene is TRBV3-1 (or the pseudogene TRBV3-2), the J gene TRBJ1-5; 7 bases agree with TRBD1. The CDR3 runs 15 residues. V lost 4 bases and J lost 5; bases outside the gene matches: 8. Germline V lookup: CDR1 LGHDT, CDR2 YNNKEL (reference sequence). CDR3 in DNA: TGTGCCAGCAGCCCAGAGACAGGGATCGATCAGCCCCAGCATTTT. Its protein is CASSPETGIDQPQHF.

This CDR3 reads CASSDHTPLLNNSPLHF. The CDR3, as DNA: TGTGCCAGCAGTGACCATACTCCGTTACTCAATAATTCACCCCTCCACTTT. The chain is built from TRBV6-4 and TRBJ1-6, with D unclear. The CDR3 covers 17 residues. Trimming removed 2 bases at V and 5 bases at J, with 16 bases between. The V gene's germline CDR1 is MRHNA and CDR2 SNTAGT.

CDR3 protein: CASRGQGGPYEQYF. Here the CDR3 DNA reads TGTGCCAGCAGGGGACAGGGGGGGCCCTACGAGCAGTACTTC. The V and J genes are TRBV27 and TRBJ2-7; TRBD1 aligns across 11 bases. The CDR3 has 14 amino acids. V gave up 6 bases and J gave up 2 bases; unmatched junction bases: 3. Germline V gene lookup returns CDR1 MNHEY and CDR2 SMNVEV (reference sequence).